This is a list of T cell receptor beta chains from one sample in a study of T-cell reconstitution after alpha-beta-depleted transplantation in children. A single record per CDR3 protein comes from TCRdb applying MiXCR to the PCR reads. The data hold about 640,000 distinct CDR3 sequences, with over 10% observed a single time. This specimen consisted of PBMCs, mostly from graft donor cells, obtained 360 days after TCRalphabeta/CD19-depleted stem cell transplant. The source of these receptors is a male patient between 5 and 17 years old who had a stem cell transplant for acute myeloid leukemia, so the T cells may come from the graft donor. Each CDR3 is given with its conserved first and last residue. D genes are given only for firm matches. Size is stated for part of the rows, as once, few or many counts, or as a class when the clone is expanded.

j_call clone_size v_call d_call cdr3_aa cdr3_nt
TRBJ1-1 . TRBV4-2 . CASSQSGRAGETEAFF TGTGCCAGCAGCCAATCGGGAAGGGCGGGAGAGACTGAAGCTTTCTTT
TRBJ2-2 . TRBV20-1 TRBD1 CSAIGQGRHTGELFF TGCAGTGCTATCGGACAGGGAAGGCACACCGGGGAGCTGTTTTTT
TRBJ2-7 few TRBV29-1 TRBD1 CSVGRGTGSFWGQYF TGCAGCGTTGGAAGGGGGACAGGGTCCTTTTGGGGGCAGTACTTC
TRBJ2-5 . TRBV29-1 TRBD1 CSAEPGQARAQYF TGCAGCGCCGAACCGGGACAGGCCAGGGCCCAGTACTTC
TRBJ2-5 . TRBV20-1 . CSAWSGEETQYF TGCAGTGCTTGGTCAGGAGAAGAGACCCAGTACTTC
TRBJ2-3 . TRBV11-2 . CASSLGGSAGTDTQYF TGTGCCAGCAGCTTAGGAGGTTCGGCAGGGACAGATACGCAGTATTTT
TRBJ1-5 many TRBV4-2 . CASSHLGEGQEQPQHF TGTGCCAGCAGCCATCTCGGGGAGGGGCAGGAACAGCCCCAGCATTTT
TRBJ2-5 few TRBV4-3 . CASSQDVGGVETQYF TGCGCCAGCAGCCAAGATGTGGGAGGTGTAGAGACCCAGTACTTC
TRBJ2-7 . TRBV7-3 TRBD2 CASSLFRGSGTYEQYF TGTGCCAGCAGCTTATTCCGGGGTAGCGGGACTTACGAGCAGTACTTC
TRBJ2-7 many TRBV29-1 TRBD1 CSVEDRTGPSYEQYF TGCAGCGTTGAAGATCGGACAGGGCCCTCCTACGAGCAGTACTTC
TRBJ2-7 few TRBV4-3 . CASSQDPGFYEQYF TGCGCCAGCAGCCAAGATCCGGGGTTCTACGAGCAGTACTTC
TRBJ2-2 many TRBV28 . CASTRVGELFF TGTGCCAGCACCCGGGTGGGGGAGCTGTTTTTT
TRBJ2-1 few TRBV6-2/TRBV6-3 TRBD2 CASFSGSVYNEQFF TGTGCCAGCTTCAGCGGGAGTGTGTACAATGAGCAGTTCTTC
TRBJ1-1 few TRBV19 . CASSISYWDISMNTEAFF TGTGCCAGTAGTATTTCATATTGGGACATTTCCATGAACACTGAAGCTTTCTTT
TRBJ2-1 . TRBV12-3/TRBV12-4 . CASSFTRRAYNEQFF TGTGCCAGCAGTTTTACTAGAAGGGCCTACAATGAGCAGTTCTTC
TRBJ2-3 . TRBV29-1 . CSVEMGATDTQYF TGCAGCGTTGAAATGGGGGCGACAGATACGCAGTATTTT
TRBJ2-7 . TRBV6-2/TRBV6-3 TRBD1 CASRKPGQGATYEQYF TGTGCCAGCAGGAAGCCGGGACAGGGTGCTACCTACGAGCAGTACTTC
TRBJ2-2 many TRBV7-2 . CASSLARSGAYTGELFF TGTGCCAGCAGCTTAGCGCGCAGCGGCGCCTACACCGGGGAGCTGTTTTTT
TRBJ1-2 few TRBV7-2 . CASSSRHTPNYGYTF TGTGCCAGCAGCTCCAGACACACGCCTAACTATGGCTACACCTTC
TRBJ2-7 few TRBV6-2/TRBV6-3 TRBD1 CATGQGNEQYF TGTGCCACCGGACAGGGCAACGAGCAGTACTTC
TRBJ2-1 . TRBV5-1 . CASRTGPLYNEQFF TGCGCCAGCAGGACGGGACCCCTTTACAATGAGCAGTTCTTC
TRBJ1-2 few TRBV12-3/TRBV12-4 . CASSLADIYGYTF TGTGCCAGCAGTTTAGCAGATATCTATGGCTACACCTTC
TRBJ1-1 . TRBV7-8 . CASSGGRTEAFF TGTGCCAGCAGCGGCGGTCGGACTGAAGCTTTCTTT
TRBJ2-4 . TRBV28 . CASSLWGLKNIQYF TGTGCCAGCAGTTTATGGGGTTTAAAAAACATTCAGTACTTC
TRBJ2-2 few TRBV12-3/TRBV12-4 . CASSLGGSGAGELFF TGTGCCAGCAGCTTGGGGGGCTCGGGTGCCGGGGAGCTGTTTTTT
TRBJ2-7 few TRBV12-3/TRBV12-4 . CASSLQGGLNEQYF TGTGCCAGCAGTTTACAGGGGGGTCTCAACGAGCAGTACTTC
TRBJ2-5 . TRBV4-2 TRBD2 CASSLSNTSGVRETQYF TGTGCCAGCAGCCTCTCGAATACTAGCGGGGTGAGGGAGACCCAGTACTTC
TRBJ2-1 few TRBV12-3/TRBV12-4 . CASSLNLARNEQFF TGTGCCAGCAGTTTAAACCTAGCGCGAAATGAGCAGTTCTTC
TRBJ2-1 many TRBV20-1 TRBD2 CSASWTSGRLSEQFF TGCAGTGCTAGTTGGACTAGCGGGAGATTAAGTGAGCAGTTCTTC
TRBJ1-5 . TRBV7-7 TRBD1 CASSLGEQGAGNQPQHF TGTGCTAGCAGCTTAGGGGAACAGGGGGCCGGCAATCAGCCCCAGCATTTT
TRBJ1-5 few TRBV15 . CATSRDSSWNQPQHF TGTGCCACCAGCAGAGATTCTTCATGGAATCAGCCCCAGCATTTT
TRBJ2-1 few TRBV6-5 . CASSYSRGQASYNEQFF TGTGCCAGCAGTTACTCGAGAGGGCAAGCCTCCTACAATGAGCAGTTCTTC
TRBJ1-6 many TRBV2 TRBD1 CASRSPGQPSSYNSPLHF TGTGCCAGCAGATCCCCGGGACAGCCGAGCTCCTATAATTCACCCCTCCACTTT
TRBJ2-2 . TRBV28 . CATSHEATGELFF TGTGCCACCAGCCATGAAGCCACCGGGGAGCTGTTTTTT
TRBJ1-5 many TRBV12-3/TRBV12-4 TRBD1 CASSSGQGENQPQHF TGTGCCAGCAGTTCCGGACAGGGCGAGAATCAGCCCCAGCATTTT